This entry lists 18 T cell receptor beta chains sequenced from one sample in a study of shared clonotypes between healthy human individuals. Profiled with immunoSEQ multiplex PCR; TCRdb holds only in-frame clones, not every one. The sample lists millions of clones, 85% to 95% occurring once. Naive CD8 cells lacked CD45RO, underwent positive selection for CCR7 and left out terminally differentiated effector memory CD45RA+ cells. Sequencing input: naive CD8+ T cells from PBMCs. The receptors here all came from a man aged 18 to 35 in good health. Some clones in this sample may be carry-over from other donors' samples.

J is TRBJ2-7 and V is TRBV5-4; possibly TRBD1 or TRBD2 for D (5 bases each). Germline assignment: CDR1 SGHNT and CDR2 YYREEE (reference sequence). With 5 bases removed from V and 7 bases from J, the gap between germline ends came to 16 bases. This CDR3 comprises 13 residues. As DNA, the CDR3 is TGTGCCAGCAGTAGTAGGGACGGGTGGGAGCAGTACTTC. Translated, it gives CASSSRDGWEQYF. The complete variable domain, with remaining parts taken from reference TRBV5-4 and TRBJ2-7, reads ETGVTQSPTHLIKTRGQQVTLRCSSQSGHNTVSWYQQALGQGPQFIFQYYREEENGRGNFPPRFSGLQFPNYSSELNVNALELDDSALYLCASSSRDGWEQYFGPGTRLTVT.

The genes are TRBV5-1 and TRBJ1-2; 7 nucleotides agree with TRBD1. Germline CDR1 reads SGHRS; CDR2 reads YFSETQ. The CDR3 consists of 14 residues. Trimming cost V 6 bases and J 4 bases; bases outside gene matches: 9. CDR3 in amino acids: CASTTGDFGYGYTF. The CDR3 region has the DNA TGCGCCAGCACTACAGGGGATTTCGGCTATGGCTACACCTTC.

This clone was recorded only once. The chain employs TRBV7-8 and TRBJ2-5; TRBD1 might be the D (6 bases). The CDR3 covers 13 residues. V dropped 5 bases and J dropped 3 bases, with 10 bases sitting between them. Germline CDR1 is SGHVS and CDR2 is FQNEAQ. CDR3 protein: CASSAQGKETQYF. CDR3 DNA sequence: TGTGCCAGCAGCGCCCAGGGGAAAGAGACCCAGTACTTC.

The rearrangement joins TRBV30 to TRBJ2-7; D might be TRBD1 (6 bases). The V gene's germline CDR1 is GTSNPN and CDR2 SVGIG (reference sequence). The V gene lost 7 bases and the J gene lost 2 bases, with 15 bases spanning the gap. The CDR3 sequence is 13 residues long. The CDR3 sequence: CASSTGSAYEQYF. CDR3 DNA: TGTGCCTCTTCGACAGGCAGTGCCTACGAGCAGTACTTC.

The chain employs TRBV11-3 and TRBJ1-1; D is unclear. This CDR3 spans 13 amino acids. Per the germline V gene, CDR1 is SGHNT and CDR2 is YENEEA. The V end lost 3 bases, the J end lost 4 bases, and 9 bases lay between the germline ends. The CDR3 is CASSLGRSTEAFF. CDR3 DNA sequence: TGTGCCAGCAGCTTGGGGAGGAGCACTGAAGCTTTCTTT.

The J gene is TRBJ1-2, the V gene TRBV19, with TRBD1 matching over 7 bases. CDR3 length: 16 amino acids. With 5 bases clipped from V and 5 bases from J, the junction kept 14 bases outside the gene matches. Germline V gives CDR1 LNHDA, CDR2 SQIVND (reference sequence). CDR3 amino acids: CASSARTGAAWYGYTF. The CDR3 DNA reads TGTGCCAGTAGTGCCCGTACAGGGGCAGCTTGGTATGGCTACACCTTC.

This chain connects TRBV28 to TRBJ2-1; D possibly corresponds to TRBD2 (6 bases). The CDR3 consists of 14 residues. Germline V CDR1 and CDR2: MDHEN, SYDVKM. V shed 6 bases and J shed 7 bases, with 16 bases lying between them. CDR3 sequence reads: CASRVSAGWNEQFF. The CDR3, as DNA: TGTGCCAGCAGAGTCTCCGCGGGATGGAATGAGCAGTTCTTC. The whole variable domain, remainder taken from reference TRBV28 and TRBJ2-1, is DVKVTQSSRYLVKRTGEKVFLECVQDMDHENMFWYRQDPGLGLRLIYFSYDVKMKEKGDIPEGYSVSREKKERFSLILESASTNQTSMYLCASRVSAGWNEQFFGPGTRLTVL.

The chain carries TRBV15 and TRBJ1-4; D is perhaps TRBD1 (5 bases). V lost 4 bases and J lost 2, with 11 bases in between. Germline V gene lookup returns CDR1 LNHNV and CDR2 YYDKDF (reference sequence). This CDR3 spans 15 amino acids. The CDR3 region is CATSNPGTTNEKLFF. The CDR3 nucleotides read TGTGCCACCAGCAATCCAGGGACTACTAATGAAAAACTGTTTTTT.

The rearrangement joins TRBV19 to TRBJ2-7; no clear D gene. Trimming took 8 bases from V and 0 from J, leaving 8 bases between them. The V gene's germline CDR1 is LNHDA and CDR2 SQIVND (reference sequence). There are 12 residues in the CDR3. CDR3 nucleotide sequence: TGTGCCAGTCTTAGTAGCTCCTACGAGCAGTACTTC. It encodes CASLSSSYEQYF. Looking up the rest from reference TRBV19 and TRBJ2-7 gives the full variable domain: DGGITQSPKYLFRKEGQNVTLSCEQNLNHDAMYWYRQDPGQGLRLIYYSQIVNDFQKGDIAEGYSVSREKKESFPLTVTSAQKNPTAFYLCASLSSSYEQYFGPGTRLTVT.

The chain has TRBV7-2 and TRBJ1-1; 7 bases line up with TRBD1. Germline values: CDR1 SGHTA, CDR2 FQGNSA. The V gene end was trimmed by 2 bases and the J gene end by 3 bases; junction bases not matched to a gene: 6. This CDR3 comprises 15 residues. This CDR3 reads CASSLRTGVYTEAFF. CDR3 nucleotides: TGTGCCAGCAGCTTACGGACAGGAGTGTACACTGAAGCTTTCTTT. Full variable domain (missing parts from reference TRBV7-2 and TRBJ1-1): GAGVSQSPSNKVTEKGKDVELRCDPISGHTALYWYRQSLGQGLEFLIYFQGNSAPDKSGLPSDRFSAERTGGSVSTLTIQRTQQEDSAVYLCASSLRTGVYTEAFFGQGTRLTVV.

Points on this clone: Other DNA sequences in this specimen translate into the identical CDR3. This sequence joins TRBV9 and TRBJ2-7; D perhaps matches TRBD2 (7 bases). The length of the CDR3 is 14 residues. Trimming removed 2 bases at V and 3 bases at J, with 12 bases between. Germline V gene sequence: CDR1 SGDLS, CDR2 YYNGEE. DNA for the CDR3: TGTGCCAGCAGCGTTGGGGGAGGGGGCTACGAGCAGTACTTC. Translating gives CASSVGGGGYEQYF.

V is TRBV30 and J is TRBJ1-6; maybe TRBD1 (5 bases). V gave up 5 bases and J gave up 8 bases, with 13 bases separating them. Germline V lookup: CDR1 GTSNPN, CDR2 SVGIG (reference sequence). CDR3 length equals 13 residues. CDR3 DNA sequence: TGTGCCTGGTGGGGCAGGTTGGATTCACCCCTCCACTTT. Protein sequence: CAWWGRLDSPLHF.

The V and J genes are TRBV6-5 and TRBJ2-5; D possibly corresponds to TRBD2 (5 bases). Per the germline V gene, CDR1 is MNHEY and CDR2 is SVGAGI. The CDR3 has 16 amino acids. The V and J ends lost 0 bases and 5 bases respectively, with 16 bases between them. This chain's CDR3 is CASSYSAGVVVETQYF. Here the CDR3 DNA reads TGTGCCAGCAGTTACTCAGCCGGGGTGGTAGTGGAGACCCAGTACTTC.

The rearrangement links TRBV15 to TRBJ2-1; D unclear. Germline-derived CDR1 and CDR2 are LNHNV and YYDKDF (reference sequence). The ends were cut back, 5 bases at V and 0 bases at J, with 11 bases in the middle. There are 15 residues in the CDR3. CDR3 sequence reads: CATSGSRSSYNEQFF. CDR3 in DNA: TGTGCCACCAGCGGGTCTAGGTCCTCCTACAATGAGCAGTTCTTC. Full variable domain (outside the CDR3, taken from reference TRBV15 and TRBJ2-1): DAMVIQNPRYQVTQFGKPVTLSCSQTLNHNVMYWYQQKSSQAPKLLFHYYDKDFNNEADTPDNFQSRRPNTSFCFLDIRSPGLGDTAMYLCATSGSRSSYNEQFFGPGTRLTVL.

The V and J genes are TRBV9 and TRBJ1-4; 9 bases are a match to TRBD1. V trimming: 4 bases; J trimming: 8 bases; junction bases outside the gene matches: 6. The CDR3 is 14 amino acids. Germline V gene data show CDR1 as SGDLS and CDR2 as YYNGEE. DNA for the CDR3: TGTGCCAGCAGCACGGGGACAGGGAAGGAAAAACTGTTTTTT. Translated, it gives CASSTGTGKEKLFF. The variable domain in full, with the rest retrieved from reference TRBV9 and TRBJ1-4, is DSGVTQTPKHLITATGQRVTLRCSPRSGDLSVYWYQQSLDQGLQFLIQYYNGEERAKGNILERFSAQQFPDLHSELNLSSLELGDSALYFCASSTGTGKEKLFFGSGTQLSVL.

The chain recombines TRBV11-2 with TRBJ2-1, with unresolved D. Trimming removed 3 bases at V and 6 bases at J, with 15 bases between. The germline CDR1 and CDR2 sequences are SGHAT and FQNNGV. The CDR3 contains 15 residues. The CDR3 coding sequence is TGTGCCAGCAGCTTCTCCGACGAAATTCTCAATGAGCAGTTCTTC. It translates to CASSFSDEILNEQFF.

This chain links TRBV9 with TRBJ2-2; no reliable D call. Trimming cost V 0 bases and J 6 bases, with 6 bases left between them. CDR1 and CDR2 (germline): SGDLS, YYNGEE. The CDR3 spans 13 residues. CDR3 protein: CASSVAPAGELFF. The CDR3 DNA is TGTGCCAGCAGCGTAGCCCCAGCCGGGGAGCTGTTTTTT. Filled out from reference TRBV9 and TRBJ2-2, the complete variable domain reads DSGVTQTPKHLITATGQRVTLRCSPRSGDLSVYWYQQSLDQGLQFLIQYYNGEERAKGNILERFSAQQFPDLHSELNLSSLELGDSALYFCASSVAPAGELFFGEGSRLTVL.

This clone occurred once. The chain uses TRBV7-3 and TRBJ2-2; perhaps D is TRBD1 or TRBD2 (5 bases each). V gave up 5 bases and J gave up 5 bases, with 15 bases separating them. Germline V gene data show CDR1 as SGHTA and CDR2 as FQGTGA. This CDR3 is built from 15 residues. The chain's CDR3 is CASSQKGRGTGELFF. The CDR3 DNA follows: TGTGCCAGCAGCCAAAAGGGACGGGGAACCGGGGAGCTGTTTTTT. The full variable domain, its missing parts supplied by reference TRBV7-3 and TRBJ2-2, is GAGVSQTPSNKVTEKGKYVELRCDPISGHTALYWYRQSLGQGPEFLIYFQGTGAADDSGLPNDRFFAVRPEGSVSTLKIQRTERGDSAVYLCASSQKGRGTGELFFGEGSRLTVL.